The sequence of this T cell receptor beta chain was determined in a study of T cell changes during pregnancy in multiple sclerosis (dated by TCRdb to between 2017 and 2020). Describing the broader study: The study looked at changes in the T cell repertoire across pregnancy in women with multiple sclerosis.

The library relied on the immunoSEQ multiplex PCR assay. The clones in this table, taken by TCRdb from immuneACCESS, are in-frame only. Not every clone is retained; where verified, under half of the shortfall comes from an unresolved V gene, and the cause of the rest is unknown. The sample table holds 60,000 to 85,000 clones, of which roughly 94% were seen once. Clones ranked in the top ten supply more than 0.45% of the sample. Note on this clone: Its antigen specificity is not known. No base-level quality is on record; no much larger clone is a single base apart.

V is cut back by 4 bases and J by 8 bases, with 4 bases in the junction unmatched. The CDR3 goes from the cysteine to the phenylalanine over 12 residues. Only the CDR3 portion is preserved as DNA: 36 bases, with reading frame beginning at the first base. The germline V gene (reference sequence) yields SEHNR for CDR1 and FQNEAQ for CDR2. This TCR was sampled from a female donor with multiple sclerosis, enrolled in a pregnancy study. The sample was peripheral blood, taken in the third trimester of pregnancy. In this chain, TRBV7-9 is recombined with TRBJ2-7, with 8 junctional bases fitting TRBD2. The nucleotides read TGTGCCAGCAGCTCCCGACTAGCGCAGCAGTACTTC. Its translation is CASSSRLAQQYF.